This T cell receptor (beta chain) derives from a study of T cells in Graves' hyperthyroidism and ophthalmopathy. Trimming took 3 bases from V and 4 from J; bases not matched to a gene: 13. CDR3 length equals 16 residues. CDR1 and CDR2 (germline): DFQATT, SNEGSKA (reference sequence). Using RNA transcripts as the source, TCR beta CDR3 regions were amplified. In the first-round RT-PCR of the TCR CDR3, the HTBI primer set was used. TCRdb passed the multiplex PCR reads through MiXCR, listing each CDR3 protein once. The profile shows some 380,000 distinct CDR3 sequences, 13% of them singletons. This clonotype was obtained from a young man with Graves' hyperthyroidism that later progressed to Graves' ophthalmopathy. The chain uses TRBV20-1 and TRBJ2-7, with TRBD2 identical over 9 bases. What was sequenced was blood. The CDR3 coding sequence is TGCAGTGCTAGCCCCTCGATAGCGGGGGACGGATACGAGCAGTACTTC. Amino acids: CSASPSIAGDGYEQYF.